The clone carrying this T cell receptor beta chain was counted between two and nine times. Its antigen is not known. Germline V gene lookup returns CDR1 GTSNPN and CDR2 SVGIG (reference sequence). V lost 7 bases and J 8 bases, leaving 8 bases between the germline ends. The CDR3 spans 10 residues. The source of the sample is a study of T cell responses to AZD1222 COVID-19 vaccine. Findings and limits, study-wide: The donor group comprised mostly white British people and more females; the analysis possibly underestimated clonal diversity.

Doses given second, at about 4 or about 12 weeks, were pooled. Clones were read by immunoSEQ multiplex PCR, and TCRdb kept only the in-frame ones, dropping some. This sample has roughly 190,000 clones, with 80% to 95% found just once. The receptor was isolated from an adult who received the AZD1222 COVID-19 vaccine. The sequencing here drew on peripheral blood, taken 28 days after the second AZD1222 dose. The chain employs TRBV30 and TRBJ2-2; a possible D gene is TRBD1 (5 bases). The CDR3 region has the DNA TGTGCCTACCAGGGAGGGGAGCTGTTTTTT. It encodes CAYQGGELFF.